These 32 T cell receptor beta chains were sequenced from one sample in a study of cytomegalovirus exposure and HLA in healthy donors. It was with 60 Vbeta and 13 Jbeta primers that the PCR ran. Repertoires were generated with immunoSEQ multiplex PCR, while TCRdb's copy carries only in-frame clones and drops some. There are 95,000 to 100,000 clones in the sample; 65% to 80% occur only once, and roughly 8% lies in the top ten. Material: PBMCs. Every receptor here comes from a human donor in good health.

V and J are TRBV13 and TRBJ2-4; the D gene is possibly TRBD1 (6 bases). V lost 2 bases and J lost 2, with 16 bases in between. The CDR3 spans 17 residues. Germline V CDR1 and CDR2: PRHDT, FYEKMQ (reference sequence). The CDR3 coding sequence is TGTGCCAGCAGCTTATGGGTGGGGGCTCAACCCAAAAACATTCAGTACTTC. This gives the protein CASSLWVGAQPKNIQYF.

The chain recombines TRBV18 with TRBJ1-4; D uncertain. CDR1 is KGHSH, CDR2 LQKENI, per germline. There are 13 residues in the CDR3. V lost 0 bases and J 8 bases, leaving 7 bases between the germline ends. CDR3 nucleotide sequence: TGTGCCAGCTCACCACCCGATCAGGAAAAACTGTTTTTT. It translates to CASSPPDQEKLFF.

The V and J genes are TRBV4-2 and TRBJ1-2; D is possibly TRBD1 (6 bases). Germline-derived CDR1 and CDR2 are LGHNA and YNFKEQ. The CDR3 consists of 14 residues. V was cut by 4 bases and J by 5 bases, with 14 bases left in between. The DNA for the CDR3 is TGTGCCAGCAGCCCGTGGAACAGGGCTTATGGCTACACCTTC. It is translated as CASSPWNRAYGYTF.

This clone was observed a few times. This rearrangement joins TRBV10-1 to TRBJ1-4, with TRBD1 as a possible D gene (5 bases). Per germline, CDR1 WNHNN and CDR2 SYGVQD (reference sequence). This CDR3 has 13 residues. V was clipped by 8 bases and J by 4 bases, with 11 bases between them. The CDR3 region is CASSRAGNEKLFF. The CDR3 DNA reads TGCGCCAGCTCCAGGGCCGGTAATGAAAAACTGTTTTTT.

The chain is built from TRBV19 and TRBJ2-6; TRBD2 agrees at 7 bases. In germline, CDR1 is LNHDA, CDR2 SQIVND (reference sequence). This CDR3 has 18 residues. The V segment lost 4 bases and the J segment 0 bases; nucleotides outside the gene matches: 9. The CDR3 region has the DNA TGTGCCAGTAGTAGGGTTCTAGCGGCAAGCTCTGGGGCCAACGTCCTGACTTTC. It yields the protein CASSRVLAASSGANVLTF. Full variable domain (rest looked up from reference TRBV19 and TRBJ2-6): DGGITQSPKYLFRKEGQNVTLSCEQNLNHDAMYWYRQDPGQGLRLIYYSQIVNDFQKGDIAEGYSVSREKKESFPLTVTSAQKNPTAFYLCASSRVLAASSGANVLTFGAGSRLTVL.

This clone was detected only a few times. The genes are TRBV7-9 and TRBJ2-3; a possible D gene is TRBD2 (5 bases). V lost 3 bases, J lost 5 bases, and 18 bases lay in between. The CDR3 contains 16 residues. CDR1 and CDR2 from the germline V gene are SEHNR and FQNEAQ (reference sequence). The CDR3 nucleotides are TGTGCCAGCAGCTTCACCGGGGAGATAGAAGGAGATACGCAGTATTTT. Encoded protein: CASSFTGEIEGDTQYF.

This chain links TRBV13 with TRBJ2-7; perhaps TRBD2 as D (5 bases). CDR1 is PRHDT, CDR2 FYEKMQ, per germline (reference sequence). Trimming took 1 base from V and 6 from J, leaving 10 bases between them. The CDR3 contains 13 residues. The DNA of the CDR3 is TGTGCCAGCAGCTTAGTGGCAGGAGGCGAGCAGTACTTC. It yields the protein CASSLVAGGEQYF.

V usage is TRBV6-1 and J usage is TRBJ1-2; a possible D gene is TRBD1 (6 bases). From germline, CDR1 is MNHNS and CDR2 SASEGT. The CDR3 extends over 14 amino acids. V lost 5 bases and J 6 bases, leaving 16 bases between the germline ends. The CDR3 here is CASSLDGRGDGYTF. The CDR3 coding sequence is TGTGCCAGCAGTTTGGACGGCAGGGGCGATGGCTACACCTTC.

The rearrangement uses TRBV10-3 and TRBJ2-7, with D tentatively TRBD2 (6 bases). Germline CDR1 is ENHRY and CDR2 is SYGVKD. V lost 0 bases and J 7 bases, leaving 10 bases between the germline ends. CDR3 length equals 13 residues. CDR3 bases: TGTGCCATCAGTGAGTCGACTGGGAGGGAGCAGTACTTC. It encodes CAISESTGREQYF.

The rearrangement joins TRBV6-6 to TRBJ1-2; D is undetermined. Trimming cost V 2 bases and J 2 bases, with 6 bases left between them. The CDR3 totals 13 residues. CDR1 MNHNY and CDR2 SVGAGI come from the germline V gene (reference sequence). The CDR3 nucleotides are TGTGCCAGCAGTTACACAGTGAACTATGGCTACACCTTC. This codes for CASSYTVNYGYTF.

J is TRBJ1-6 and V is TRBV5-4; the D gene is possibly TRBD1 (6 bases). Germline CDR1 reads SGHNT; CDR2 reads YYREEE (reference sequence). There are 19 residues in the CDR3. The V end lost 3 bases, the J end lost 0 bases, and 19 bases lay between the germline ends. CDR3 in amino acids: CASSYHPRRGISYNSPLHF. CDR3 nucleotides: TGTGCCAGCAGCTACCATCCCCGCAGGGGTATCTCCTATAATTCACCCCTCCACTTT.

This clone was observed once. CDR3 amino acids: CASSPPTSGGGDTQYF. The CDR3 DNA sequence: TGCGCCAGCAGCCCCCCGACTAGCGGGGGAGGGGATACGCAGTATTTT. The gene calls are TRBV5-1 and TRBJ2-3, with 12 positions matching TRBD2. There are 16 residues in the CDR3. J was trimmed by 6 bases and V by 4 bases; bases with no gene match: 9. The germline V gene encodes CDR1 SGHRS and CDR2 YFSETQ.

The chain couples TRBV18 to TRBJ1-3; TRBD1 might be the D (6 bases). Germline CDR1 and CDR2: KGHSH and LQKENI. Trimming removed 4 bases at V and 0 bases at J, with 13 bases between. This CDR3 region has 16 residues. The CDR3 DNA is TGTGCCAGCTCACGACCTACAGGGAACTCTGGAAACACCATATATTTT. Translation: CASSRPTGNSGNTIYF.

The gene calls are TRBV2 and TRBJ2-7; 8 bases map to TRBD1. V lost 2 bases, J lost 2 bases, and 8 bases stayed unmatched. CDR3 length equals 16 residues. Germline CDR1 is SNHLY and CDR2 is FYNNEI. The DNA of the CDR3 is TGTGCCAGCAGTGAATTGGTCAGGGGGCCCCCCTACGAGCAGTACTTC. Translating it yields CASSELVRGPPYEQYF.

The chain uses TRBV7-8 and TRBJ2-1, with TRBD1 matching 7 bases. J was trimmed by 4 bases and V by 0 bases; bases with no gene match: 18. The germline CDR1 and CDR2 sequences are SGHVS and FQNEAQ. The CDR3 loop spans 20 amino acids. The CDR3 bases are TGTGCCAGCAGCTTAGCCCCGGGACAGAGAGGTTGGGGATCTTACAATGAGCAGTTCTTC. This codes for CASSLAPGQRGWGSYNEQFF. The full variable domain, completed using reference TRBV7-8 and TRBJ2-1, is GAGVSQSPRYKVAKRGQDVALRCDPISGHVSLFWYQQALGQGPEFLTYFQNEAQLDKSGLPSDRFFAERPEGSVSTLKIQRTQQEDSAVYLCASSLAPGQRGWGSYNEQFFGPGTRLTVL.

The chain links TRBV6-5 to TRBJ1-1; D remains unclear. CDR1 and CDR2 (germline): MNHEY, SVGAGI. The CDR3 runs 13 residues. V was trimmed by 5 bases and J by 4 bases, leaving 11 bases between them. The CDR3 reads CASSRQTGTEAFF. The CDR3 bases are TGTGCCAGCAGTCGGCAGACGGGCACTGAAGCTTTCTTT.

The chain combines TRBV9 with TRBJ1-6, with 7 nucleotides matching TRBD1. Germline CDR1 reads SGDLS; CDR2 reads YYNGEE. The CDR3 has 15 residues. Trimming cost V 4 bases and J 4 bases; bases outside gene matches: 5. The CDR3 DNA reads TGTGCCAGCAGCCCACAGACAGGGTATAATTCACCCCTCCACTTT. Protein sequence: CASSPQTGYNSPLHF.

Only a few counts were recorded for this clone. The chain combines TRBV4-1 with TRBJ1-4, with D unclear. The CDR3 is 15 residues long. Trimming pared 1 base from V and 5 bases from J, leaving 11 bases between. The V gene's germline CDR1 is MGHRA and CDR2 YSYEKL. Here the CDR3 DNA reads TGCGCCAGCAGCCAAGGATTAGCCGCGAATGAAAAACTGTTTTTT. Translating gives CASSQGLAANEKLFF.

The chain combines TRBV2 with TRBJ1-2; no clear D. Germline CDR1 is SNHLY and CDR2 is FYNNEI. Trimming removed 6 bases from V and 6 bases from J, with 14 bases in between. There are 13 residues in the CDR3. The CDR3 DNA follows: TGTGCCAGCAGCGATGGAGGCGAGGATGGCTACACCTTC. It is translated as CASSDGGEDGYTF. Based on the CDR3 plus reference TRBV2 and TRBJ1-2, the full variable domain is EPEVTQTPSHQVTQMGQEVILRCVPISNHLYFYWYRQILGQKVEFLVSFYNNEISEKSEIFDDQFSVERPDGSNFTLKIRSTKLEDSAMYFCASSDGGEDGYTFGSGTRLTVV.

The table lists this clone with a few counts. The rearrangement joins TRBV6-5 to TRBJ1-1; no firm D call. Germline-derived CDR1 and CDR2 are MNHEY and SVGAGI. V lost 2 bases, J lost 2 bases, and 12 bases lay in between. This CDR3 spans 15 amino acids. The chain's CDR3 is CASSYNPSVNTEAFF. The CDR3 DNA sequence: TGTGCCAGCAGTTACAACCCCTCGGTCAACACTGAAGCTTTCTTT.

As regards this clone: At one end, the junction sequence differs from germline, possibly due to a read error. This chain uses TRBV7-9 with TRBJ1-1, with D unresolved. The germline V gene encodes CDR1 SEHNR and CDR2 FQNEAQ (reference sequence). The CDR3 sequence is 14 residues long. DNA of the CDR3: TGTTCCAGCAGCTCAGGACTGACGAACACTGAAGCTTTCTTT. Amino acids: CSSSSGLTNTEAFF.

The V gene is TRBV18, the J gene TRBJ1-1; no reliable D call. Trimming removed 2 bases at V and 1 base at J, with 8 bases between. Germline V gene sequence: CDR1 KGHSH, CDR2 LQKENI. The CDR3 length is 14 residues. The CDR3 bases are TGTGCCAGCTCACCATTATCCTCGAACACTGAAGCTTTCTTT. Translating gives CASSPLSSNTEAFF.

The chain uses TRBV7-9 and TRBJ1-1; TRBD1 matches 7 bases. V was clipped by 6 bases and J by 4 bases; unmatched bases: 17. CDR1 is SEHNR and CDR2 is FQNEAQ in the germline V gene (reference sequence). The CDR3 is made up of 17 amino acids. The CDR3 DNA reads as TGTGCCAGCAGAAAACAGGGGTATCGACGTGTGGGCACTGAAGCTTTCTTT. The encoded protein is CASRKQGYRRVGTEAFF. The whole variable domain, filled in from reference TRBV7-9 and TRBJ1-1, reads DTGVSQNPRHKITKRGQNVTFRCDPISEHNRLYWYRQTLGQGPEFLTYFQNEAQLEKSRLLSDRFSAERPKGSFSTLEIQRTEQGDSAMYLCASRKQGYRRVGTEAFFGQGTRLTVV.

The chain couples TRBV5-1 to TRBJ2-3, with TRBD1 identical over 7 bases. The CDR3 extends over 16 amino acids. Trimming removed 4 bases from V and 2 bases from J; junction bases left unmatched: 10. Per germline, CDR1 SGHRS and CDR2 YFSETQ. DNA for the CDR3: TGCGCCAGCAGCACCTACGGGACAGTAAACACAGATACGCAGTATTTT. The encoded protein is CASSTYGTVNTDTQYF.

The chain combines TRBV19 with TRBJ1-5, with D hard to call. Germline V CDR1 and CDR2: LNHDA, SQIVND (reference sequence). This CDR3 spans 14 amino acids. Deletions cut 5 bases from V and 0 bases from J, with 8 bases between. The CDR3 sequence is CASSPLHSNQPQHF. DNA of the CDR3: TGTGCCAGTAGTCCGTTACATAGCAATCAGCCCCAGCATTTT.

V and J are TRBV7-9 and TRBJ2-3, with TRBD1 matching over 8 bases. The germline gives CDR1 SEHNR, CDR2 FQNEAQ (reference sequence). The length of the CDR3 is 16 residues. V dropped 5 bases and J dropped 0; count of bases not matched to a gene: 7. CDR3 DNA sequence: TGTGCCAGCAGCAACTTACGACAGGGGAGCACAGATACGCAGTATTTT. This codes for CASSNLRQGSTDTQYF.

This clone appeared a few times. CDR3: CASSRSTGTGGGNTIYF. The CDR3 DNA reads as TGTGCCAGCAGCCGATCAACCGGGACAGGGGGCGGGAACACCATATATTTT. The chain carries TRBV7-2 and TRBJ1-3; 12 nucleotides line up with TRBD1. The germline V gene encodes CDR1 SGHTA and CDR2 FQGNSA. The CDR3 is 17 residues long. J gave up 7 bases and V 5 bases, and 12 bases lay outside the gene matches.

The chain is built from TRBV5-1 and TRBJ1-5, with TRBD1 matching 7 bases. Unmatched junction bases numbered 11, after V lost 4 bases and J lost 7 bases. CDR3 length equals 15 residues. Germline V lookup: CDR1 SGHRS, CDR2 YFSETQ. In DNA form, the CDR3 reads TGCGCCAGCAGCCCGGTTTCAGGGGGAAAGCAGCCCCAGCATTTT. Translated: CASSPVSGGKQPQHF. Supplemented by reference TRBV5-1 and TRBJ1-5, the full variable domain reads KAGVTQTPRYLIKTRGQQVTLSCSPISGHRSVSWYQQTPGQGLQFLFEYFSETQRNKGNFPGRFSGRQFSNSRSEMNVSTLELGDSALYLCASSPVSGGKQPQHFGDGTRLSIL.

The genes are TRBV5-1 and TRBJ1-3, with unresolved D. Germline V gives CDR1 SGHRS, CDR2 YFSETQ. The length of the CDR3 is 14 residues. V lost 4 bases and J 5 bases, leaving 13 bases between the germline ends. The CDR3 region has the DNA TGCGCCAGCAGCCCCAACATGGGCCGAAACACCATATATTTT. Amino acids: CASSPNMGRNTIYF.

This clone was seen a few times. V usage is TRBV5-6 and J usage is TRBJ1-4; 7 bases align to TRBD1. Unmatched junction bases numbered 11, after V lost 4 bases and J lost 8 bases. The CDR3 sequence is 15 residues long. Per the germline V gene, CDR1 is SGHDT and CDR2 is YYEEEE. CDR3 amino acids: CASSGTQLQGEKLFF. The CDR3 DNA reads TGTGCCAGCAGCGGCACGCAATTACAGGGGGAAAAACTGTTTTTT.

This clone has only one observation. The rearrangement joins TRBV7-9 to TRBJ2-1; 13 positions agree with TRBD2. Germline CDR1 reads SEHNR; CDR2 reads FQNEAQ (reference sequence). CDR3 length: 17 amino acids. V lost 5 bases, J lost 8 bases, and 12 bases stayed unmatched. CDR3 sequence reads: CASSPAGTSGKRDEQFF. The CDR3 region has the DNA TGTGCCAGCAGCCCGGCCGGGACTAGCGGGAAACGGGATGAGCAGTTCTTC.

The chain links TRBV5-4 to TRBJ1-1; no clear D gene. Per germline, CDR1 SGHNT and CDR2 YYREEE (reference sequence). The CDR3 is 15 residues long. The V and J ends lost 0 bases and 5 bases respectively, with 14 bases between them. CDR3 region: CASSLVAGRVTEAFF. The CDR3 bases are TGTGCCAGCAGCTTGGTGGCGGGGAGGGTTACTGAAGCTTTCTTT.